These 27 T cell receptor beta chains originate from one sample sequenced in a study of cytomegalovirus exposure and HLA in healthy donors (dated by TCRdb to the late 2010s). Library preparation was by the immunoSEQ multiplex PCR assay. The multiplex PCR relied on a mix of 60 forward primers for TCR Vbeta segments and 13 reverse primers for TCR Jbeta segments. TCRdb retrieved this table from immuneACCESS and kept in-frame rearrangements only. Not all clones are present; in checked studies, unresolved V genes account for under half, and no reason is known for the remainder. This sample comprises 100,000 to 150,000 clones, under 85% of them detected only once. The ten largest account for approximately 5.4% of the sample. The sequencing input was PBMCs. The receptors come from a woman between 50 and 59 years old in good health and CMV-seropositive.

The chain is built from TRBV7-2 and TRBJ2-1, with 8 bases fitting TRBD2. J was trimmed by 16 bases and V by 5 bases; bases with no gene match: 16. CDR3 length equals 14 residues. From germline, CDR1 is SGHTA and CDR2 FQGNSA. CDR3 residues: CASSPTGGQAPRFF. CDR3 coding DNA: TGTGCCAGCAGCCCCACGGGGGGGCAGGCCCCCCGTTTCTTC.

The chain employs TRBV4-1 and TRBJ1-4; maybe TRBD1 (6 bases). Trimming took 4 bases from V and 7 from J, leaving 16 bases between them. This CDR3 comprises 15 residues. CDR1 MGHRA and CDR2 YSYEKL come from the germline V gene. CDR3 sequence (DNA): TGCGCCAGCAGCCTGAAGGGGGGGTTCGCTGAAAAACTGTTTTTT. This encodes CASSLKGGFAEKLFF.

The V and J genes are TRBV5-8 and TRBJ1-5; TRBD1 agrees at 10 bases. This CDR3 is 16 amino acids long. Germline V gene lookup returns CDR1 SGHTS and CDR2 YDEGEE. J gave up 6 bases and V 4 bases, and 10 bases lay outside the gene matches. CDR3 sequence: CASSPYGTGAGQPQHF. In DNA form, the CDR3 reads TGTGCCAGCAGCCCCTACGGGACAGGGGCAGGTCAGCCCCAGCATTTT.

The chain carries TRBV2 and TRBJ2-1, with 14 bases lining up with TRBD2. J gave up 15 bases and V 6 bases, and 10 bases lay outside the gene matches. The CDR3 extends over 14 amino acids. CDR1 SNHLY and CDR2 FYNNEI come from the germline V gene. The CDR3, as DNA: TGTGCCAGCAGGCCCGGACTAGCGGGGGGCCGCGGGTTCTTC. Translated: CASRPGLAGGRGFF. The full variable domain, in which reference TRBV2 and TRBJ2-1 provide the parts outside the CDR3, is EPEVTQTPSHQVTQMGQEVILRCVPISNHLYFYWYRQILGQKVEFLVSFYNNEISEKSEIFDDQFSVERPDGSNFTLKIRSTKLEDSAMYFCASRPGLAGGRGFFGPGTRLTVL.

Only a few counts were recorded for this clone. The chain is built from TRBV4-1 and TRBJ1-5, with D unresolved. Germline-derived CDR1 and CDR2 are MGHRA and YSYEKL. The CDR3 has 14 residues. V was pared by 0 bases and J by 3 bases, with 6 bases between. The DNA for the CDR3 is TGCGCCAGCAGCCAAGATCGGGACAATCAGCCCCAGCATTTT. This gives the protein CASSQDRDNQPQHF.

J is TRBJ2-7 and V is TRBV18; a possible D gene is TRBD1 (5 bases). The germline CDR1 and CDR2 sequences are KGHSH and LQKENI. V was trimmed by 5 bases and J by 2 bases, leaving 13 bases between them. This CDR3 comprises 14 residues. The CDR3 region has the DNA TGTGCCAGCTCATACCAGGGTACCCCCTACGAGCAGTACTTC. Its protein product is CASSYQGTPYEQYF. Using reference TRBV18 and TRBJ2-7 for the parts outside the CDR3, the full variable domain is NAGVMQNPRHLVRRRGQEARLRCSPMKGHSHVYWYRQLPEEGLKFMVYLQKENIIDESGMPKERFSAEFPKEGPSILRIQQVVRGDSAAYFCASSYQGTPYEQYFGPGTRLTVT.

This clone was recorded a few times. The genes are TRBV7-9 and TRBJ1-2; D gene ambiguous. CDR3 length: 14 amino acids. V lost 5 bases and J 4 bases, leaving 14 bases between the germline ends. CDR1 and CDR2 (germline): SEHNR, FQNEAQ (reference sequence). In DNA, the CDR3 is TGTGCCAGCAGCCCCTCTCGTCGGGGCTATGGCTACACCTTC. Translated, it gives CASSPSRRGYGYTF.

This chain connects TRBV7-9 to TRBJ1-1; tentative D call: TRBD1 (5 bases). V was shortened by 2 bases and J by 2 bases, with 18 bases between the two germline ends. Looked up from germline, CDR1 is SEHNR and CDR2 is FQNEAQ (reference sequence). The CDR3 extends over 17 amino acids. CDR3 DNA: TGTGCCAGCAGCTTAAGGCTCTGGGGCGGTTTTAACACTGAAGCTTTCTTT. Amino acid sequence: CASSLRLWGGFNTEAFF.

The genes are TRBV28 and TRBJ2-7; 7 nucleotides align to TRBD2. This CDR3 contains 17 residues. CDR1 MDHEN and CDR2 SYDVKM come from the germline V gene. The junction had 9 bases not matched to a gene; V was cut back by 1 base and J by 0 bases. The CDR3 here is CASSLFVGRGSSYEQYF. CDR3 coding DNA: TGTGCCAGCAGTTTATTCGTCGGGCGGGGGAGCTCCTACGAGCAGTACTTC.

The CDR3 DNA reads as TGTGCCTGGAGTGGCGAAGACACTGAAGCTTTCTTT. Protein sequence: CAWSGEDTEAFF. The V and J genes are TRBV30 and TRBJ1-1; no clear D gene. V lost 1 base to trimming and J lost 3 bases, with 6 bases between them. The CDR3 contains 12 residues. Germline loops: CDR1 GTSNPN, CDR2 SVGIG (reference sequence).

This chain links TRBV5-1 with TRBJ1-6, with a weak D call TRBD1 (6 bases). CDR3 length: 16 amino acids. The ends were cut back, 0 bases at V and 7 bases at J, with 14 bases in the middle. Germline V gives CDR1 SGHRS, CDR2 YFSETQ. CDR3 loop: CASSLEGMRGNSPLHF. CDR3 sequence (DNA): TGCGCCAGCAGCTTGGAAGGTATGAGGGGGAATTCACCCCTCCACTTT.

J is TRBJ1-5 and V is TRBV7-2; possibly TRBD1 for D (6 bases). The CDR3 contains 14 residues. V lost 4 bases and J 2 bases, leaving 9 bases between the germline ends. Germline V gives CDR1 SGHTA, CDR2 FQGNSA. This CDR3 reads CASSSTGRNQPQHF. The CDR3 DNA is TGTGCCAGCAGCTCGACAGGTCGCAATCAGCCCCAGCATTTT.

This sequence joins TRBV10-2 and TRBJ2-7, with a tentative D call TRBD2 (7 bases). Trimming took off 2 bases at V and 0 bases at J, with 11 bases between the two ends. The V gene's germline CDR1 is WSHSY and CDR2 SAAADI. The CDR3 is 15 amino acids. In DNA form, the CDR3 reads TGCGCCAGCAGTGAGGAGGGGGGGGCCTCCTACGAGCAGTACTTC. Its protein product is CASSEEGGASYEQYF.

V gene TRBV5-4 combines with J gene TRBJ1-6; 9 bases line up with TRBD1. The CDR3 sequence is 15 residues long. With V trimmed by 0 bases and J by 10 bases, 5 bases remained unmatched. Per germline, CDR1 SGHNT and CDR2 YYREEE (reference sequence). The CDR3 here is CASSLAGQGGSPLHF. The CDR3 DNA reads TGTGCCAGCAGCTTGGCGGGACAGGGCGGATCACCCCTCCACTTT. The full variable domain, completed using reference TRBV5-4 and TRBJ1-6, is ETGVTQSPTHLIKTRGQQVTLRCSSQSGHNTVSWYQQALGQGPQFIFQYYREEENGRGNFPPRFSGLQFPNYSSELNVNALELDDSALYLCASSLAGQGGSPLHFGNGTRLTVT.

The J gene is TRBJ2-1, the V gene TRBV30; 14 bases are a match to TRBD2. CDR3 length equals 14 residues. Trimming took 5 bases from V and 10 from J; bases not matched to a gene: 7. Germline V CDR1 and CDR2: GTSNPN, SVGIG (reference sequence). CDR3 sequence (DNA): TGTGCCTGGCGACTAGCGGGGGGGCCTAGGGAGCAGTTCTTC. This codes for CAWRLAGGPREQFF.

The rearrangement joins TRBV4-1 to TRBJ1-1, with unresolved D. The CDR3 consists of 14 residues. Germline V gives CDR1 MGHRA, CDR2 YSYEKL. V lost 0 bases to trimming and J lost 4 bases, with 9 bases between them. CDR3 residues: CASSQELVGTEAFF. For the CDR3, the DNA is TGCGCCAGCAGCCAAGAACTTGTCGGCACTGAAGCTTTCTTT.

The V and J genes are TRBV5-1 and TRBJ2-5; D is possibly TRBD1 (6 bases). The CDR3 totals 13 residues. V was trimmed by 4 bases and J by 0 bases, leaving 7 bases between them. The germline gives CDR1 SGHRS, CDR2 YFSETQ. CDR3 in DNA: TGCGCCAGCAGCCGGGACAACCAAGAGACCCAGTACTTC. Its translation: CASSRDNQETQYF.

This chain connects TRBV6-1 to TRBJ1-4; a weak D match, TRBD1 (5 bases). CDR3 length: 15 amino acids. From germline, CDR1 is MNHNS and CDR2 SASEGT. The V end was cut by 7 bases, the J end by 5 bases, with 17 bases between. The CDR3 DNA follows: TGTGCCAGCACCTCGGAGGGACGGGTGAATGAAAAACTGTTTTTT. Translation gives CASTSEGRVNEKLFF.

V and J are TRBV6-5 and TRBJ1-3; D gene unclear. This CDR3 has 16 amino acids. Trimming cost V 2 bases and J 0 bases, with 11 bases left between them. Germline V gene sequence: CDR1 MNHEY, CDR2 SVGAGI. CDR3 loop: CASSYNSQSSGNTIYF. The CDR3 bases are TGTGCCAGCAGTTACAACAGTCAGAGCTCTGGAAACACCATATATTTT.

The table lists this clone with a few counts. The chain employs TRBV4-3 and TRBJ2-2; 8 bases match TRBD1. J gave up 4 bases and V 0 bases, and 7 bases lay outside the gene matches. From germline, CDR1 is LGHNA and CDR2 YSLEER. This CDR3 has 17 residues. Here the CDR3 DNA reads TGCGCCAGCAGCCAAGATCCCAGGGGGCTAGGCACCGGGGAGCTGTTTTTT. Translated: CASSQDPRGLGTGELFF.

This chain uses TRBV13 with TRBJ2-2; 7 bases map to TRBD1. The V segment lost 5 bases and the J segment 6 bases; nucleotides outside the gene matches: 6. This CDR3 spans 14 amino acids. Germline V CDR1 and CDR2: PRHDT, FYEKMQ (reference sequence). CDR3 sequence reads: CASSQETGSGELFF. The DNA for the CDR3 is TGTGCCAGCAGCCAGGAGACAGGGTCCGGGGAGCTGTTTTTT.

This sequence joins TRBV29-1 and TRBJ2-7; D perhaps matches TRBD1 (6 bases). V was trimmed by 3 bases and J by 8 bases, leaving 14 bases between them. The CDR3 consists of 12 residues. The V gene's germline CDR1 is SQVTM and CDR2 ANQGSEA. The CDR3 DNA reads TGCAGCGTTGAGACAGGCTCCGGAAAGCAGTACTTC. The encoded protein is CSVETGSGKQYF.

The chain uses TRBV4-2 and TRBJ1-2; D not certain. V dropped 0 bases and J dropped 8 bases, with 10 bases sitting between them. Germline-derived CDR1 and CDR2 are LGHNA and YNFKEQ. This CDR3 spans 13 amino acids. The CDR3 reads CASSQDPGFGYTF. In DNA form, the CDR3 reads TGTGCCAGCAGCCAAGATCCCGGGTTCGGCTACACCTTC.

The chain couples TRBV20-1 to TRBJ2-4; D may be TRBD2 (6 bases). V dropped 5 bases and J dropped 10 bases, with 12 bases sitting between them. The CDR3 spans 11 residues. The V gene's germline CDR1 is DFQATT and CDR2 SNEGSKA (reference sequence). The CDR3 coding sequence is TGCAGTGCTCAGGCGGGGAATATTCAGTACTTC. Translated, it gives CSAQAGNIQYF.

The CDR3 bases are TGTGCCAGCAGTACCACACGAAACTACGAGCAGTACTTC. The encoded protein is CASSTTRNYEQYF. The chain links TRBV6-5 to TRBJ2-7; D is unresolved. This CDR3 is 13 amino acids long. The germline V and J ends were trimmed by 5 bases and 3 bases, with 11 bases remaining between them. Germline V gene data show CDR1 as MNHEY and CDR2 as SVGAGI.

This clone was observed a handful of times. This sequence joins TRBV15 and TRBJ2-3; TRBD1 aligns across 7 bases. The CDR3 runs to 16 residues. V shed 1 base and J 3 bases; nucleotides not matched to a gene: 7. Germline-derived CDR1 and CDR2 are LNHNV and YYDKDF (reference sequence). The CDR3 sequence is CATSRARGIGTDTQYF. In DNA, the CDR3 is TGTGCCACCAGCAGAGCCAGGGGGATCGGGACAGATACGCAGTATTTT.

In its sample, this clone was seen a few times. The chain combines TRBV23-1 with TRBJ2-7, with D possibly matching TRBD1 (6 bases). TRBV23-1 is an open reading frame, and its role is uncertain. CDR3 size: 14 residues. Between the trimmed V and J ends, which lost 2 bases and 5 bases, there was a span of 13 bases. CDR3 DNA sequence: TGCGCCAGCAGTCAAATCCACAGGGACCACGAGCAGTACTTC. Translation: CASSQIHRDHEQYF.